These 32 T cell receptor beta chains originate from one sample sequenced in a study of control samples from healthy donors and cancer patients. Sequencing was performed with immunoSEQ multiplex PCR; in TCRdb, only in-frame clones are kept and a portion is missing. The sample data list roughly 200,000 clones. Sequencing used blood. The origin of the receptors is a woman aged 25 to 39 in good health.

The chain employs TRBV19 and TRBJ2-1, with D perhaps being TRBD1 or TRBD2 (5 bases each). Trimming shortened V by 6 bases and J by 6 bases, and 12 bases separated the two germline ends. Germline CDR1 reads LNHDA; CDR2 reads SQIVND (reference sequence). The CDR3 contains 13 residues. The CDR3 sequence: CASSEGLSNEQFF. Written as DNA, the CDR3 is TGTGCCAGTAGCGAGGGGTTATCCAATGAGCAGTTCTTC.

This sequence joins TRBV10-3 and TRBJ1-2, with 7 bases lining up with TRBD1. CDR1 is ENHRY, CDR2 SYGVKD, per germline. Trimming at V came to 6 bases and at J to 3 bases, leaving 7 bases not matched to a gene. CDR3 length: 14 amino acids. The CDR3, as DNA: TGTGCCATCAGAAAAGAGGGGGCCTACTATGGCTACACCTTC. Translation: CAIRKEGAYYGYTF.

The chain uses TRBV4-1 and TRBJ1-2; D unclear. The germline V and J ends were trimmed by 0 bases and 4 bases, with 6 bases remaining between them. The CDR3 covers 13 residues. Germline-derived CDR1 and CDR2 are MGHRA and YSYEKL. The CDR3 spells CASSQEGGYGYTF. The CDR3, as DNA: TGCGCCAGCAGCCAAGAGGGTGGCTATGGCTACACCTTC.

V usage is TRBV4-1 and J usage is TRBJ2-7; no firm D call. V was pared by 3 bases and J by 2 bases, with 14 bases between. From germline, CDR1 is MGHRA and CDR2 YSYEKL. The CDR3 covers 15 residues. The CDR3 sequence is CASSQVAGSAYEQYF. As DNA, the CDR3 is TGCGCCAGCAGCCAGGTGGCAGGATCGGCCTACGAGCAGTACTTC.

The V and J genes are TRBV29-1 and TRBJ2-5; the D gene is possibly TRBD1 (5 bases). The CDR3 covers 12 residues. V was shortened by 4 bases and J by 3 bases, with 9 bases between the two germline ends. Germline lookup yields CDR1 SQVTM and CDR2 ANQGSEA. CDR3 sequence reads: CSVARQKETQYF. The CDR3 DNA reads as TGCAGCGTTGCCCGACAGAAAGAGACCCAGTACTTC.

As regards this clone: The sample holds other DNA sequences that translate to the same CDR3. The gene calls are TRBV7-9 and TRBJ1-4; 7 bases are shared with TRBD1. Germline V gene data show CDR1 as SEHNR and CDR2 as FQNEAQ (reference sequence). With 5 bases clipped from V and 8 bases from J, the junction kept 8 bases outside the gene matches. The CDR3 is 14 amino acids. CDR3 region: CASSQGQGGEKLFF. The CDR3 DNA reads as TGTGCCAGCAGCCAGGGGCAAGGGGGCGAAAAACTGTTTTTT.

This chain connects TRBV6-1 to TRBJ1-4; 9 bases are shared with TRBD1. The germline V gene has CDR1 MNHNS and CDR2 SASEGT. The CDR3 spans 14 residues. V lost 6 bases to trimming and J lost 8 bases; unmatched junction nucleotides: 7. CDR3 nucleotides: TGTGCCAGCAGCCACGGACAGGGGCGCGAAAAACTGTTTTTT. Translating it yields CASSHGQGREKLFF.

CDR3 in amino acids: CASSLPSQRPMNTEAFF. Here the CDR3 DNA reads TGTGCCAGCAGCTTACCGTCCCAGAGACCCATGAACACTGAAGCTTTCTTT. This rearrangement joins TRBV7-9 to TRBJ1-1; the D is unclear. Germline lookup yields CDR1 SEHNR and CDR2 FQNEAQ (reference sequence). The CDR3 extends over 17 amino acids. V shed 2 bases and J shed 0 bases, with 16 bases lying between them.

The J gene is TRBJ1-6, the V gene TRBV3-1 (or the pseudogene TRBV3-2); D ambiguous. The CDR3 totals 16 residues. Germline assignment: CDR1 LGHDT and CDR2 YNNKEL (reference sequence). The ends were cut back, 1 base at V and 0 bases at J, with 7 bases in the middle. This CDR3 is CASSQVRSSYNSPLHF. CDR3 nucleotides: TGTGCCAGCAGCCAAGTACGGAGCTCCTATAATTCACCCCTCCACTTT.

The V gene is TRBV2, the J gene TRBJ1-5; D possibly corresponds to TRBD1 (5 bases). The CDR3 has 14 residues. Germline V lookup: CDR1 SNHLY, CDR2 FYNNEI. Trimming took off 3 bases at V and 3 bases at J, with 9 bases between the two ends. CDR3 nucleotide sequence: TGTGCCAGCAGTGACTGGGGGGACAATCAGCCCCAGCATTTT. Protein: CASSDWGDNQPQHF.

The J gene is TRBJ2-3, the V gene TRBV4-2, with D hard to call. V was pared by 0 bases and J by 2 bases, with 12 bases between. From germline, CDR1 is LGHNA and CDR2 YNFKEQ. The CDR3 is 16 amino acids. CDR3 region: CASSQDWTAPTDTQYF. CDR3 DNA: TGTGCCAGCAGCCAAGATTGGACCGCGCCCACAGATACGCAGTATTTT.

The chain's CDR3 is CSASVAGRETQYF. The DNA of the CDR3 is TGCAGTGCTAGTGTAGCGGGGCGAGAGACCCAGTACTTC. This chain links TRBV20-1 with TRBJ2-5, with 8 bases lining up with TRBD2. Trimming removed 3 bases from V and 4 bases from J; junction bases left unmatched: 4. The CDR3 totals 13 residues. Germline CDR1 and CDR2: DFQATT and SNEGSKA (reference sequence).

The gene calls are TRBV9 and TRBJ1-2; perhaps TRBD1 as D (5 bases). The V end lost 0 bases, the J end lost 6 bases, and 18 bases lay between the germline ends. This CDR3 spans 16 amino acids. Germline CDR1 and CDR2: SGDLS and YYNGEE. CDR3: CASSVGPGSPVHGYTF. The CDR3 DNA sequence: TGTGCCAGCAGCGTAGGGCCAGGGAGTCCAGTACATGGCTACACCTTC.

The gene calls are TRBV25-1 and TRBJ2-2; D gene ambiguous. Trimming took 8 bases from V and 3 from J, leaving 10 bases between them. Germline V lookup: CDR1 MGHDK, CDR2 SYGVNS. The CDR3 consists of 13 residues. The CDR3 DNA is TGTGCCAGCTCCCCCTGGGACACCGGGGAGCTGTTTTTT. Translated, it gives CASSPWDTGELFF.

The chain couples TRBV11-3 to TRBJ2-1, with 8 bases lining up with TRBD2. V trimming: 5 bases; J trimming: 4 bases; junction bases outside the gene matches: 7. Looked up from germline, CDR1 is SGHNT and CDR2 is YENEEA. CDR3 size: 15 residues. The CDR3 DNA reads as TGTGCCAGCAGCCCAGGGGCGGGGGGTTACAATGAGCAGTTCTTC. Amino acid sequence: CASSPGAGGYNEQFF.

This chain links TRBV7-9 with TRBJ1-4; 11 bases are shared with TRBD1. With 2 bases clipped from V and 6 bases from J, the junction kept 11 bases outside the gene matches. Germline CDR1 reads SEHNR; CDR2 reads FQNEAQ (reference sequence). The CDR3 is 18 amino acids. CDR3 region: CASSLFRTGGSGDEKLFF. In DNA, the CDR3 is TGTGCCAGCAGCTTATTTCGGACAGGGGGCTCGGGTGATGAAAAACTGTTTTTT.

This chain joins TRBV19 and TRBJ2-7; TRBD2 aligns across 11 bases. The CDR3 sequence is 16 residues long. Germline CDR1 and CDR2: LNHDA and SQIVND (reference sequence). Trimming removed 4 bases from V and 3 bases from J; junction bases left unmatched: 8. CDR3 region: CASSTALAGGIYEQYF. Here the CDR3 DNA reads TGTGCCAGTAGTACCGCCCTAGCGGGGGGTATCTACGAGCAGTACTTC.

The chain is built from TRBV4-3 and TRBJ2-1; 10 bases map to TRBD1. This CDR3 comprises 15 residues. J lost 0 bases, V lost 5 bases, and 1 base had no gene match. Germline CDR1 is LGHNA and CDR2 is YSLEER. In DNA form, the CDR3 reads TGCGCCAGCAGCGGGGACAGGGGCTCCTACAATGAGCAGTTCTTC. It specifies CASSGDRGSYNEQFF.

The genes are TRBV2 and TRBJ1-5, with D unresolved. V was shortened by 6 bases and J by 0 bases, with 12 bases between the two germline ends. Per the germline V gene, CDR1 is SNHLY and CDR2 is FYNNEI. The CDR3 is made up of 15 amino acids. CDR3 sequence: CASRRGGNSNQPQHF. The CDR3 region has the DNA TGTGCCAGCAGGCGGGGAGGGAATAGCAATCAGCCCCAGCATTTT. The complete variable domain, with remaining parts taken from reference TRBV2 and TRBJ1-5, reads EPEVTQTPSHQVTQMGQEVILRCVPISNHLYFYWYRQILGQKVEFLVSFYNNEISEKSEIFDDQFSVERPDGSNFTLKIRSTKLEDSAMYFCASRRGGNSNQPQHFGDGTRLSIL.

The V call is TRBV27, the J call TRBJ2-5; D remains unclear. The V and J ends lost 4 bases and 1 base respectively, with 13 bases between them. The V gene's germline CDR1 is MNHEY and CDR2 SMNVEV (reference sequence). This CDR3 is built from 15 residues. The CDR3 bases are TGTGCCAGCAGTTCCCGCCCCCGGACCCAAGAGACCCAGTACTTC. Translating gives CASSSRPRTQETQYF.

This chain connects TRBV5-1 to TRBJ2-7; 8 bases align to TRBD1. V was clipped by 4 bases and J by 0 bases; unmatched bases: 12. This CDR3 contains 17 residues. The germline V gene encodes CDR1 SGHRS and CDR2 YFSETQ. CDR3 loop: CASSRATGGSRSYEQYF. The CDR3 DNA reads as TGCGCCAGCAGCCGAGCTACAGGGGGATCCCGCTCCTACGAGCAGTACTTC.

The gene calls are TRBV4-2 and TRBJ2-7, with TRBD2 matching 7 bases. The length of the CDR3 is 16 residues. Germline V gives CDR1 LGHNA, CDR2 YNFKEQ. After removal of 3 bases from V and 1 base from J, the junction contained 9 bases not matched to a gene. The CDR3 here is CASSQVGGTTSYEQYF. The CDR3 nucleotides are TGTGCCAGCAGCCAGGTGGGGGGGACTACTTCCTACGAGCAGTACTTC.

The chain combines TRBV5-1 with TRBJ2-7; 8 nucleotides match TRBD2. The V gene's germline CDR1 is SGHRS and CDR2 YFSETQ. This CDR3 contains 16 residues. V shed 5 bases and J 1 base; nucleotides not matched to a gene: 11. The chain's CDR3 is CASSSFREGRSYEQYF. The CDR3 DNA follows: TGCGCCAGCAGTTCCTTCCGGGAGGGGCGGTCCTACGAGCAGTACTTC.

This chain uses TRBV19 with TRBJ1-1; D perhaps matches TRBD1 (5 bases). CDR1 is LNHDA, CDR2 SQIVND, per germline (reference sequence). The CDR3 extends over 12 amino acids. V lost 3 bases and J lost 5, with 7 bases in between. The CDR3: CASSIRATEAFF. The CDR3 bases are TGTGCCAGTAGTATCAGGGCGACTGAAGCTTTCTTT.

This rearrangement joins TRBV19 to TRBJ1-2, with TRBD1 as a possible D gene (5 bases). Per germline, CDR1 LNHDA and CDR2 SQIVND (reference sequence). V dropped 6 bases and J dropped 8 bases, with 19 bases sitting between them. CDR3 length equals 14 residues. The CDR3 loop reads CASSPTSGVGGYTF. DNA of the CDR3: TGTGCCAGTAGCCCCACCTCGGGGGTAGGGGGCTACACCTTC. The full variable domain, its missing parts supplied by reference TRBV19 and TRBJ1-2, is DGGITQSPKYLFRKEGQNVTLSCEQNLNHDAMYWYRQDPGQGLRLIYYSQIVNDFQKGDIAEGYSVSREKKESFPLTVTSAQKNPTAFYLCASSPTSGVGGYTFGSGTRLTVV.

The rearrangement joins TRBV27 to TRBJ1-4; maybe TRBD1 (5 bases). This CDR3 spans 15 amino acids. Germline loops: CDR1 MNHEY, CDR2 SMNVEV (reference sequence). V was pared by 7 bases and J by 5 bases, with 17 bases between. The CDR3 sequence: CASKRSGGENEKLFF. The DNA of the CDR3 is TGTGCCAGCAAGAGGTCAGGAGGGGAAAATGAAAAACTGTTTTTT. Complete variable domain (other parts from reference TRBV27 and TRBJ1-4): EAQVTQNPRYLITVTGKKLTVTCSQNMNHEYMSWYRQDPGLGLRQIYYSMNVEVTDKGDVPEGYKVSRKEKRNFPLILESPSPNQTSLYFCASKRSGGENEKLFFGSGTQLSVL.

The V and J genes are TRBV2 and TRBJ1-6; 11 nucleotides align to TRBD1. Unmatched junction bases numbered 5, after V lost 1 base and J lost 9 bases. Germline-derived CDR1 and CDR2 are SNHLY and FYNNEI. There are 16 residues in the CDR3. The CDR3 loop is CASSEERTGGRSPLHF. CDR3 sequence (DNA): TGTGCCAGCAGTGAAGAACGGACAGGGGGCCGTTCACCCCTCCACTTT.

This chain uses TRBV10-3 with TRBJ1-2; maybe TRBD1 (6 bases). V shed 8 bases and J shed 8 bases, with 27 bases lying between them. The CDR3 loop spans 16 amino acids. Germline-derived CDR1 and CDR2 are ENHRY and SYGVKD. CDR3 bases: TGTGCCATCGGCGGTCCCAACGGGACACAAGTTAGAGGCTACACCTTC. This codes for CAIGGPNGTQVRGYTF.

The chain recombines TRBV7-6 with TRBJ2-2; 7 bases are shared with TRBD2. Germline lookup yields CDR1 SGHVS and CDR2 FNYEAQ. The junction had 16 bases not matched to a gene; V was cut back by 4 bases and J by 5 bases. This CDR3 region has 18 residues. The CDR3: CASSSISPGGGLTGELFF. CDR3 DNA sequence: TGTGCCAGCAGCTCTATTAGCCCTGGCGGGGGTTTAACCGGGGAGCTGTTTTTT.

The chain uses TRBV9 and TRBJ2-6; no reliable D call. Between the trimmed V and J ends, which lost 4 bases and 2 bases, there was a span of 10 bases. This CDR3 has 15 residues. CDR1 is SGDLS, CDR2 YYNGEE, per germline. The CDR3 loop is CASSLWGTGANVLTF. The CDR3 DNA reads as TGTGCCAGCAGCCTGTGGGGTACTGGGGCCAACGTCCTGACTTTC.

CDR3 protein: CASSSPEGTGLNEQFF. In DNA form, the CDR3 reads TGTGCCAGCAGCTCACCAGAGGGGACAGGGTTGAATGAGCAGTTCTTC. J is TRBJ2-1 and V is TRBV7-9, with 9 nucleotides matching TRBD1. J was trimmed by 7 bases and V by 4 bases; bases with no gene match: 11. Looked up from germline, CDR1 is SEHNR and CDR2 is FQNEAQ (reference sequence). The CDR3 loop spans 16 amino acids.

The chain joins TRBV5-1 to TRBJ1-1, with TRBD1 as a possible D gene (5 bases). V lost 4 bases and J lost 0, with 19 bases in between. The V gene's germline CDR1 is SGHRS and CDR2 YFSETQ. The CDR3 has 17 amino acids. CDR3 nucleotides: TGCGCCAGCAGCAGCCGCGAGGGGATCCCTATGAACACTGAAGCTTTCTTT. It specifies CASSSREGIPMNTEAFF.